The rows below give T cell receptor beta chains drawn from one sample of a study of Ad26.COV2.S vaccination and SARS-CoV-2 variants. The protocol was immunoSEQ multiplex PCR, while the TCRdb copy is restricted to in-frame clones and leaves out a portion. The profile shows around 340,000 clones, around 89% of them singletons. Sequenced material: peripheral blood, taken in a trial of Ad26.COV2.S vaccine versus placebo. These receptors were collected from a person between 18 and 65 years old who received the Ad26.COV2.S COVID-19 vaccine or a placebo. Both conserved end residues are part of each CDR3. A D gene is named only where the DNA matches it firmly. Size values are once, few and many counts, or a class for expanded clones, and some rows have none.

cdr3_nt cdr3_aa clone_size j_call d_call v_call
TGTGCCAGCAGCCAAGGAAGAGCGACAGACAACACTGAAGCTTTCTTT CASSQGRATDNTEAFF few TRBJ1-1 NA TRBV14
TGTGCCAGCAGCTTCATAGCGGGGGGCGCGAACACCGGGGAGCTGTTTTTT CASSFIAGGANTGELFF NA TRBJ2-2 TRBD2 TRBV7-9
TGTGCCATCCACCTTCGACAGGGAACATTTCAGGGATACAATGAGCAGTTCTTC CAIHLRQGTFQGYNEQFF NA TRBJ2-1 TRBD1 TRBV7-9
TGTGCCAGCAGTTCGAGGACCGGGGAGCTGTTTTTT CASSSRTGELFF NA TRBJ2-2 NA TRBV6-2/TRBV6-3
TGTGCCAGCATGGAGGCAGGGGGCTGCGAGCAGTACTTC CASMEAGGCEQYF NA TRBJ2-7 TRBD1 TRBV6-4
TGTGCCAGCAGAGCCGGGACAGGGGGTACTGAAGCTTTCTTT CASRAGTGGTEAFF NA TRBJ1-1 TRBD1 TRBV7-9
TGTGCCAGCAGCCCGGAGCGGGACAGGTTAGGAGGCTACACCTTC CASSPERDRLGGYTF NA TRBJ1-2 TRBD1 TRBV5-5
TGCGCCAGCAGTCACCCCCGAAGGGGGCTCCTCTCCTACGAGCAGTACTTC CASSHPRRGLLSYEQYF NA TRBJ2-7 TRBD1 TRBV23-1
TGTGCCAGCAGCCAGGGTAGAGGTCGGGAGACCCAGTACTTC CASSQGRGRETQYF NA TRBJ2-5 NA TRBV13
TGTGCCAGCAGCCCGAGCGGGGGTACAAACACCGGGGAGCTGTTTTTT CASSPSGGTNTGELFF NA TRBJ2-2 TRBD2 TRBV7-3
TGTGCCAGCAGCCAAGAAGGGGCAGGGGGTTCACCCCTCCACTTT CASSQEGAGGSPLHF NA TRBJ1-6 TRBD1 TRBV4-2
TGTGCCAGCAGCTTAACCAGGGATTCCATGAACACTGAAGCTTTCTTT CASSLTRDSMNTEAFF NA TRBJ1-1 NA TRBV7-2
TGTGCCAGCAATTTTAGGCTTAACACTGAAGCTTTCTTT CASNFRLNTEAFF NA TRBJ1-1 NA TRBV6-5
TGTGCCAGCAGCTCAACAGCGCGCCTCTACGAGCAGTACTTC CASSSTARLYEQYF NA TRBJ2-7 NA TRBV7-9
TGTGCCAGTAGTATTGGAGAGACTGAAGCTTTCTTT CASSIGETEAFF NA TRBJ1-1 NA TRBV19
TGTGCCAGCAGTCCTCCGGGGGGCCACTATGGCTACACCTTC CASSPPGGHYGYTF NA TRBJ1-2 NA TRBV6-5
TGTGCCAGCAGCTTGGACAGGGACGATGAGCAGTTCTTC CASSLDRDDEQFF few TRBJ2-1 TRBD1 TRBV11-3
TGTGCCAGCAGCTCTCGGACTAGCAGCTCCTACGAGCAGTACTTC CASSSRTSSSYEQYF NA TRBJ2-7 TRBD2 TRBV7-2
TGTGCCAGCAGTATTTACGGAGGAGATACGCAGTATTTT CASSIYGGDTQYF NA TRBJ2-3 NA TRBV27
TGTGCCAGCAGTTTAGGGGGGGTGAACACTGAAGCTTTCTTT CASSLGGVNTEAFF once TRBJ1-1 NA TRBV27
TGCAGCGTTGATCGTGAGGGGGGGACTGAAGCTTTCTTT CSVDREGGTEAFF once TRBJ1-1 NA TRBV29-1
TGTGCCAGCAGCCAAGGTGGACTAGCGGGGGGACACAATGAGCAGTTCTTC CASSQGGLAGGHNEQFF few TRBJ2-1 TRBD2 TRBV4-2
TGTGCCAGAGGGGGTGGTGGTACTAATGAAAAACTGTTTTTT CARGGGGTNEKLFF NA TRBJ1-4 NA TRBV30
TGTGCCAGCAGCTTAGGTCCGATAACAAACTCTGGAAACACCATATATTTT CASSLGPITNSGNTIYF few TRBJ1-3 NA TRBV7-8
TGTGCCAGCAGTTACGCGAACAGGGCTGGAGGCTACACCTTC CASSYANRAGGYTF few TRBJ1-2 NA TRBV6-5
TGTGCCAGCAGCCAAGATAATTCACCCCTCCACTTT CASSQDNSPLHF few TRBJ1-6 NA TRBV14
TGTGCCAGCAGTGAAGCGGTGACAGAGGCCTGGAACGCCTATGGCTACACCTTC CASSEAVTEAWNAYGYTF NA TRBJ1-2 NA TRBV2
TGTGCCTGGAGTTCGGACACCGCAGGCAATCAGCCCCAGCATTTT CAWSSDTAGNQPQHF NA TRBJ1-5 NA TRBV30
TGTGCCAGCGGGGGACTAGCGGGCTACGAGCAGTACTTC CASGGLAGYEQYF NA TRBJ2-7 TRBD2 TRBV6-5